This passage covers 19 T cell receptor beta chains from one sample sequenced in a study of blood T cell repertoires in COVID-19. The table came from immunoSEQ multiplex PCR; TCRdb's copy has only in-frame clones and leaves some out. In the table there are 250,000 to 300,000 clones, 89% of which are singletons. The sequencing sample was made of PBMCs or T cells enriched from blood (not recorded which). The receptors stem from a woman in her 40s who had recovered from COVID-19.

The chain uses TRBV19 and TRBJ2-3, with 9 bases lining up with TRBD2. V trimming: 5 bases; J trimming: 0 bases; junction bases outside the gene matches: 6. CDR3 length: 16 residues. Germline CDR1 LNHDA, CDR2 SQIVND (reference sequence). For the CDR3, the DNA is TGTGCCAGTAGTTTAAGACTAGCGGCTAGCACAGATACGCAGTATTTT. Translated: CASSLRLAASTDTQYF.

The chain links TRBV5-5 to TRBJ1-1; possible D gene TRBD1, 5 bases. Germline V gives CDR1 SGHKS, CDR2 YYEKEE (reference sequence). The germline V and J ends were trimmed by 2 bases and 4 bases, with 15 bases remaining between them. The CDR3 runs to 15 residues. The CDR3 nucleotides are TGTGCCAGCAGCTTCAGGGCAGGGTCGGGCACTGAAGCTTTCTTT. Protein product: CASSFRAGSGTEAFF.

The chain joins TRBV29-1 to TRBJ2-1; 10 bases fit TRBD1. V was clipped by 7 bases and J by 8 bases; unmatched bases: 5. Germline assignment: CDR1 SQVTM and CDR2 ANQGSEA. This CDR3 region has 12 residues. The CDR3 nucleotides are TGCAGCGGGGGGACAGGGGACCATGAGCAGTTCTTC. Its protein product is CSGGTGDHEQFF.

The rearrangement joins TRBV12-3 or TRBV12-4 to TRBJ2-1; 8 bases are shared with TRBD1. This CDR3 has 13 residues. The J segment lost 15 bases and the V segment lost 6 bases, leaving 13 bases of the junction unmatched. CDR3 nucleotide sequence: TGTGCCAGCAGACCTACCTCAGGGGGCGGTCTGTTCTTC. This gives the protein CASRPTSGGGLFF.

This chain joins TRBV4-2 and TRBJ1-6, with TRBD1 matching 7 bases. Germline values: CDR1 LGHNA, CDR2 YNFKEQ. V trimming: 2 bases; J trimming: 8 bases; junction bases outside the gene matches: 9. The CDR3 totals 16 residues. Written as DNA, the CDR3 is TGTGCCAGCAGCCAACTCGACAGAGGGGGCTATTCACCCCTCCACTTT. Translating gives CASSQLDRGGYSPLHF.

The CDR3 sequence: CASSLDGDRVNTEAFF. As DNA, the CDR3 is TGTGCCAGCAGCTTAGATGGGGACAGGGTGAACACTGAAGCTTTCTTT. The chain has TRBV11-2 and TRBJ1-1; the match to TRBD1 covers 9 bases. V lost 0 bases to trimming and J lost 0 bases; unmatched junction nucleotides: 2. CDR3 length: 16 amino acids. CDR1 is SGHAT and CDR2 is FQNNGV in the germline V gene.

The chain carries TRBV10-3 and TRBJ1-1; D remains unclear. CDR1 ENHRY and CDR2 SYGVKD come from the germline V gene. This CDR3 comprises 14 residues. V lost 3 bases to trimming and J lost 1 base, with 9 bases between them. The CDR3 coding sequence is TGTGCCATCAGTGACACGCGTGGGAACACTGAAGCTTTCTTT. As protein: CAISDTRGNTEAFF.

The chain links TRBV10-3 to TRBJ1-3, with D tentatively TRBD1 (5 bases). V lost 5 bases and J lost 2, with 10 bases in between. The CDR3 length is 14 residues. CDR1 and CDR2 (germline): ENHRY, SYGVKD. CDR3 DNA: TGTGCCATCAGTTCGACAGTACCTGGAAACACCATATATTTT. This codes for CAISSTVPGNTIYF.

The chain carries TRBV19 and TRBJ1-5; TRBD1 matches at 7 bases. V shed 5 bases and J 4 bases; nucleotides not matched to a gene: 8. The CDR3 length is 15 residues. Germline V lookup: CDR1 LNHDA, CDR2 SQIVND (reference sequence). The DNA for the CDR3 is TGTGCCAGTAGTCCGGGGACAGCTCCGAATCAGCCCCAGCATTTT. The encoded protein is CASSPGTAPNQPQHF.

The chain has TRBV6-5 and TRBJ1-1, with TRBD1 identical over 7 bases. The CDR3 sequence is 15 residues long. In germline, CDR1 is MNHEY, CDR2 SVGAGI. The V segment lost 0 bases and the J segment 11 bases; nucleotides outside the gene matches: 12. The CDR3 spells CASSYSRGQGKMAFF. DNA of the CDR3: TGTGCCAGCAGTTACTCGAGGGGGCAGGGTAAGATGGCTTTCTTT.

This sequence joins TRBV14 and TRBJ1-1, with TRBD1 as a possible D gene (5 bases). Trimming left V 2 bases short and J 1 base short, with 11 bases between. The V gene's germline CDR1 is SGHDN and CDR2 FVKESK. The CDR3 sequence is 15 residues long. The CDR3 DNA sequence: TGTGCCAGCAGCCAACTGGGACTTAAGAACACTGAAGCTTTCTTT. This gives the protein CASSQLGLKNTEAFF.

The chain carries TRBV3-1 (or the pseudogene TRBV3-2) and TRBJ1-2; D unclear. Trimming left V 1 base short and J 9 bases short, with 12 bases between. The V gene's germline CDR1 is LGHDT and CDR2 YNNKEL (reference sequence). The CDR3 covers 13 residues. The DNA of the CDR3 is TGTGCCAGCAGCCAAGGGGCGACCCTAAGCTACACCTTC. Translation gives CASSQGATLSYTF.

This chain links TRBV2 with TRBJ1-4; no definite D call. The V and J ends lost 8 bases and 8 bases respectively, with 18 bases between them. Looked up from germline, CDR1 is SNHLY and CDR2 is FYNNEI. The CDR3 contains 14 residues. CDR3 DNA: TGTGCCAGCGAATTTGGCCCCCGAAACGAAAAACTGTTTTTT. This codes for CASEFGPRNEKLFF.

Here the CDR3 reads CASSLNLNEQFF. The CDR3 coding sequence is TGTGCCAGCTCGTTGAACTTGAATGAGCAGTTCTTC. V gene TRBV2 combines with J gene TRBJ2-1; the D is unclear. CDR1 is SNHLY, CDR2 FYNNEI, per germline. Trimming stripped 8 bases from V and 7 bases from J, with 12 bases between. CDR3 length: 12 residues.

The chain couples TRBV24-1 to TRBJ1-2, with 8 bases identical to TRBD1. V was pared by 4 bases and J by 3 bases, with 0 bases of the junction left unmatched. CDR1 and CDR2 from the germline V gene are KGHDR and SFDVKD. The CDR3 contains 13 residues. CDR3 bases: TGTGCCACCAGTGAACAGGGGGACTATGGCTACACCTTC. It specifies CATSEQGDYGYTF.

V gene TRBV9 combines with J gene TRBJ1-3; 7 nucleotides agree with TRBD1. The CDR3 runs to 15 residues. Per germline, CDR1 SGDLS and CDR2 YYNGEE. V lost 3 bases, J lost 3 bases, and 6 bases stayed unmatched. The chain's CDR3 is CASSAQGSVGNTIYF. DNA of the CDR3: TGTGCCAGCAGCGCACAGGGGTCGGTTGGAAACACCATATATTTT.

The CDR3 spells CASSPSSGIVSGANVLTF. The CDR3 DNA follows: TGTGCCAGCAGCCCCTCGAGCGGGATCGTCTCTGGGGCCAACGTCCTGACTTTC. The rearrangement links TRBV11-2 to TRBJ2-6; 7 nucleotides line up with TRBD2. CDR3 length: 18 amino acids. The V gene's germline CDR1 is SGHAT and CDR2 FQNNGV. With 5 bases clipped from V and 0 bases from J, the junction kept 10 bases outside the gene matches.

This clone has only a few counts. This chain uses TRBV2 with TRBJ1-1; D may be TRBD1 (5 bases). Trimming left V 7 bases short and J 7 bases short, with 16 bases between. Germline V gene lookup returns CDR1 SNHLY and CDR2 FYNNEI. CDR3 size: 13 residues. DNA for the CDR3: TGTGCCAGCATTTCCGAGTCGGGGGTTGAAGCTTTCTTT. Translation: CASISESGVEAFF.

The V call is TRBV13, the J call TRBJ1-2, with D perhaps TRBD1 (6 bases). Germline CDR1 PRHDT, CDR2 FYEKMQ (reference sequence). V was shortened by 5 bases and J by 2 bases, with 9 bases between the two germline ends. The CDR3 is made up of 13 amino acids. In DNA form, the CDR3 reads TGTGCCAGCAGCCGTACAGGGAACTATGGCTACACCTTC. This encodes CASSRTGNYGYTF.